One and the same sample provided the 21 T cell receptor beta chains below, sequenced in a study of CD8 T cells in Susac syndrome. Reverse transcription of roughly 0.5 to 1 ug RNA used random hexamers. One entry per CDR3 protein, called by TCRdb with MiXCR from the immunoSEQ multiplex PCR reads. Of about 400,000 distinct CDR3 sequences in the sample, more than 70% are singletons; the top ten hold 0.09% to 0.15%. Sequencing was performed on CD8+ T cells from PBMCs. These TCRs come from a human donor with multiple sclerosis.

This clonotype was seen a single time. This chain links TRBV20-1 with TRBJ1-1, with unresolved D. Germline assignment: CDR1 DFQATT and CDR2 SNEGSKA (reference sequence). The V and J ends lost 5 bases and 0 bases respectively, with 19 bases between them. The CDR3 is 16 amino acids. CDR3 nucleotides: TGCAGTGCTCGTAAGACTCACAAGTTCATGAACACTGAAGCTTTCTTT. Protein: CSARKTHKFMNTEAFF.

V gene TRBV29-1 combines with J gene TRBJ1-2, with 7 bases identical to TRBD1. V was clipped by 1 base and J by 4 bases; unmatched bases: 9. The germline V gene has CDR1 SQVTM and CDR2 ANQGSEA. This CDR3 contains 15 residues. CDR3 in amino acids: CSVEGSKGAGYGYTF. CDR3 sequence (DNA): TGCAGCGTTGAAGGAAGTAAGGGGGCGGGCTATGGCTACACCTTC.

This clonotype has just one count. The genes are TRBV4-1 and TRBJ2-7; possibly TRBD2 for D (5 bases). Between the trimmed V and J ends, which lost 4 bases and 2 bases, there was a span of 9 bases. This CDR3 spans 13 amino acids. CDR1 and CDR2 from the germline V gene are MGHRA and YSYEKL. CDR3: CASSPSRTYEQYF. Here the CDR3 DNA reads TGCGCCAGCAGCCCTAGCCGAACCTACGAGCAGTACTTC.

The chain employs TRBV13 and TRBJ1-3; 10 bases match TRBD1. The CDR3 covers 14 residues. From germline, CDR1 is PRHDT and CDR2 FYEKMQ (reference sequence). Trimming took 4 bases from V and 11 from J; bases not matched to a gene: 8. In DNA, the CDR3 is TGTGCCAGCAGCTCCAGGGACAGGGGTAGGCCCATATATTTT. This translates into CASSSRDRGRPIYF.

V and J are TRBV29-1 and TRBJ2-1, with D perhaps matching TRBD1 (6 bases). V was trimmed by 3 bases and J by 7 bases, leaving 16 bases between them. The germline V gene encodes CDR1 SQVTM and CDR2 ANQGSEA. This CDR3 has 14 amino acids. CDR3 sequence: CSVDSRLGGNEQFF. The CDR3 coding sequence is TGCAGCGTTGATAGCCGGCTAGGGGGTAATGAGCAGTTCTTC.

This rearrangement joins TRBV4-1 to TRBJ2-7, with TRBD1 matching over 9 bases. Germline lookup yields CDR1 MGHRA and CDR2 YSYEKL. J was trimmed by 0 bases and V by 1 base; bases with no gene match: 4. CDR3 length: 16 amino acids. The CDR3 DNA is TGCGCCAGCAGCCAAGTTGGACAGGGGCTCTCCTACGAGCAGTACTTC. Its translation: CASSQVGQGLSYEQYF.

V gene TRBV6-4 combines with J gene TRBJ2-3, with TRBD1 matching over 9 bases. J was trimmed by 0 bases and V by 2 bases; bases with no gene match: 3. The germline CDR1 and CDR2 sequences are MRHNA and SNTAGT. This CDR3 has 16 residues. For the CDR3, the DNA is TGTGCCAGCAGTGACGGGACAGGGAGCAGCACAGATACGCAGTATTTT. It yields the protein CASSDGTGSSTDTQYF.

The chain carries TRBV24-1 and TRBJ2-1; 13 nucleotides agree with TRBD2. V lost 2 bases to trimming and J lost 4 bases; unmatched junction nucleotides: 1. This CDR3 is 16 amino acids long. The germline CDR1 and CDR2 sequences are KGHDR and SFDVKD. In nucleotides, the CDR3 is TGTGCCACCAGTGATTCGGGACTAGCGGGATACAATGAGCAGTTCTTC. Translation: CATSDSGLAGYNEQFF.

This clonotype was observed a handful of times. This chain links TRBV3-1 with TRBJ2-1, with 10 bases matching TRBD1. The CDR3 length is 15 residues. V gave up 6 bases and J gave up 6 bases; unmatched junction bases: 8. Germline CDR1 and CDR2: LGHDT and YNNKEL (reference sequence). The CDR3 is CASRTGTGAFNEQFF. Written as DNA, the CDR3 is TGTGCCAGCAGGACCGGGACAGGGGCCTTCAATGAGCAGTTCTTC.

Here the CDR3 reads CASSPLFTGPNIQYF. The CDR3 coding sequence is TGCGCCAGCAGCCCCCTTTTTACAGGACCCAACATTCAGTACTTC. The chain joins TRBV4-1 to TRBJ2-4; D is perhaps TRBD1 (5 bases). V shed 4 bases and J shed 7 bases, with 17 bases lying between them. This CDR3 contains 15 residues. CDR1 and CDR2 (germline): MGHRA, YSYEKL.

The chain has TRBV2 and TRBJ2-1; 8 bases line up with TRBD2. In germline, CDR1 is SNHLY, CDR2 FYNNEI. Losses at the gene ends were 6 bases for V and 4 bases for J; bases not matched to a gene: 8. This CDR3 spans 15 amino acids. The CDR3 region has the DNA TGTGCCAGCAGCGGCACGACTAGCGAGTACAATGAGCAGTTCTTC. Translation gives CASSGTTSEYNEQFF.

The rearrangement uses TRBV15 and TRBJ2-1; TRBD1 might be the D (6 bases). V was clipped by 4 bases and J by 0 bases, with 25 bases between them. CDR1 is LNHNV, CDR2 YYDKDF, per germline (reference sequence). This CDR3 spans 20 amino acids. The CDR3 DNA follows: TGTGCCACCAGCACAACATACTTATTGACAGGCCCGACCTCCTACAATGAGCAGTTCTTC. This encodes CATSTTYLLTGPTSYNEQFF.

V is TRBV9 and J is TRBJ2-5; a possible D gene is TRBD2 (7 bases). The CDR3 contains 14 residues. CDR1 SGDLS and CDR2 YYNGEE come from the germline V gene. V was shortened by 3 bases and J by 5 bases, with 14 bases between the two germline ends. CDR3 protein: CASSEGGARETQYF. The CDR3 DNA is TGTGCCAGCAGCGAGGGGGGGGCGCGTGAGACCCAGTACTTC. Full variable domain (missing parts from reference TRBV9 and TRBJ2-5): DSGVTQTPKHLITATGQRVTLRCSPRSGDLSVYWYQQSLDQGLQFLIQYYNGEERAKGNILERFSAQQFPDLHSELNLSSLELGDSALYFCASSEGGARETQYFGPGTRLLVL.

The gene calls are TRBV2 and TRBJ2-7; TRBD1 matches at 7 bases. This CDR3 spans 13 amino acids. Trimming removed 8 bases from V and 5 bases from J; junction bases left unmatched: 9. The V gene's germline CDR1 is SNHLY and CDR2 FYNNEI. This chain's CDR3 is CASLAQGQDEQYF. The CDR3 DNA is TGTGCCAGCCTAGCACAGGGGCAGGACGAGCAGTACTTC. The whole variable domain, remainder taken from reference TRBV2 and TRBJ2-7, is EPEVTQTPSHQVTQMGQEVILRCVPISNHLYFYWYRQILGQKVEFLVSFYNNEISEKSEIFDDQFSVERPDGSNFTLKIRSTKLEDSAMYFCASLAQGQDEQYFGPGTRLTVT.

The chain couples TRBV4-1 to TRBJ1-2; no clear D gene. Germline CDR1 reads MGHRA; CDR2 reads YSYEKL. Trimming removed 1 base from V and 0 bases from J, with 12 bases in between. This CDR3 contains 16 residues. CDR3 coding DNA: TGCGCCAGCAGCCAAGTGCCCCGGGAAGCTAACTATGGCTACACCTTC. Its translation: CASSQVPREANYGYTF.

The CDR3 DNA sequence: TGTGCCAGCAGCCGGACTAGCGGACGGAAGACCCAGTACTTC. Translation: CASSRTSGRKTQYF. The chain carries TRBV6-1 and TRBJ2-5; 10 bases agree with TRBD2. The CDR3 extends over 14 amino acids. With 6 bases clipped from V and 6 bases from J, the junction kept 7 bases outside the gene matches. CDR1 MNHNS and CDR2 SASEGT come from the germline V gene.

This clonotype was recorded only once. The chain recombines TRBV7-9 with TRBJ2-5; the D is unclear. V lost 9 bases, J lost 3 bases, and 20 bases lay in between. The length of the CDR3 is 15 residues. Germline V gives CDR1 SEHNR, CDR2 FQNEAQ (reference sequence). The CDR3: CASHSLGSEEETQYF. The CDR3 DNA follows: TGTGCCAGTCATAGCTTAGGAAGCGAGGAAGAGACCCAGTACTTC.

This clonotype was counted only a few times. V is TRBV27 and J is TRBJ2-2; D is unresolved. V was trimmed by 1 base and J by 0 bases, leaving 6 bases between them. The CDR3 has 15 residues. The germline V gene encodes CDR1 MNHEY and CDR2 SMNVEV (reference sequence). CDR3 DNA: TGTGCCAGCAGTTTATTGGCGGCGAACACCGGGGAGCTGTTTTTT. This codes for CASSLLAANTGELFF.

A few counts support this clonotype. The chain links TRBV2 to TRBJ2-7, with 10 nucleotides matching TRBD2. The CDR3 length is 16 residues. CDR1 is SNHLY and CDR2 is FYNNEI in the germline V gene. Trimming removed 4 bases from V and 0 bases from J; junction bases left unmatched: 6. CDR3 nucleotides: TGTGCCAGCAGTGGCCACCTAGCGGGGGTCTCCTACGAGCAGTACTTC. This gives the protein CASSGHLAGVSYEQYF.

The chain employs TRBV19 and TRBJ2-1; D not resolved. Germline lookup yields CDR1 LNHDA and CDR2 SQIVND (reference sequence). The CDR3 consists of 13 residues. V lost 3 bases and J lost 8, with 11 bases in between. The CDR3, as DNA: TGTGCCAGTAGTATCGGTCTCTCCGATGAGCAGTTCTTC. Translated, it gives CASSIGLSDEQFF.

V usage is TRBV24-1 and J usage is TRBJ2-1, with unresolved D. The CDR3 has 13 residues. CDR1 is KGHDR and CDR2 is SFDVKD in the germline V gene. Trimming pared 3 bases from V and 3 bases from J, leaving 5 bases between. CDR3 nucleotides: TGTGCCACCAGTGATCATATCTACAATGAGCAGTTCTTC. Translation gives CATSDHIYNEQFF.